Listed below are T cell receptor beta chains from one sample, sequenced in a study of a mutant IDH1 vaccine in newly diagnosed glioma. Their antigens are not known. The method was immunoSEQ multiplex PCR; TCRdb's version includes in-frame clones alone and lacks a portion of them. The table lists under 150,000 clones, almost 90% of them singletons. Source: PBMCs, taken from a glioma patient whose treatment included an IDH1 peptide vaccine. The receptor source for this set is a woman aged 50 to 60 with glioma. Each CDR3 is given with its conserved first and last residue. D genes are given only for firm matches. A clone size is listed for some rows: how often the clone was seen (once, few, many), or a class if it is expanded.

j_gene: TRBJ1-2
v_gene: TRBV5-4
abundance: .
d_gene: TRBD1
CDR3nt: TGTGCCAGCAGCTTGAATGAGGGACAGGGGAACGGGGGCTACACCTTC
CDR3aa: CASSLNEGQGNGGYTF

j_gene: TRBJ1-4
v_gene: TRBV5-8
abundance: .
d_gene: TRBD1
CDR3nt: TGTGCCAGCAGCTTCGGACAGGGAAATAATGAAAAACTGTTTTTT
CDR3aa: CASSFGQGNNEKLFF

j_gene: TRBJ2-1
v_gene: TRBV27
abundance: once
d_gene: .
CDR3nt: TGTGCCAGCAGTTTAGGAGATGAGCAGTTCTTC
CDR3aa: CASSLGDEQFF

j_gene: TRBJ2-7
v_gene: TRBV13
abundance: .
d_gene: TRBD2
CDR3nt: TGTGCCAGCAGGGCTAGCGGGACGGAAGAGCAGTACTTC
CDR3aa: CASRASGTEEQYF

j_gene: TRBJ2-4
v_gene: TRBV19
abundance: .
d_gene: TRBD1
CDR3nt: TGTGCCAGTAGTGAACAGGGGGGAGTAGGAAACATTCAGTACTTC
CDR3aa: CASSEQGGVGNIQYF

j_gene: TRBJ1-2
v_gene: TRBV6-5
abundance: .
d_gene: TRBD1
CDR3nt: TGTGCCAGCAGTCCCGGGACAGGGGGCCGGGGCTACACCTTC
CDR3aa: CASSPGTGGRGYTF

j_gene: TRBJ1-5
v_gene: TRBV7-2
abundance: once
d_gene: .
CDR3nt: TGTGCCAGCAGCTCCTACAGGGATCGCGCGCAGCCCCAGCATTTT
CDR3aa: CASSSYRDRAQPQHF

j_gene: TRBJ1-2
v_gene: TRBV28
abundance: .
d_gene: TRBD1
CDR3nt: TGTGCCAGCAGTCCCCGGGACAGAGTTAACTATGGCTACACCTTC
CDR3aa: CASSPRDRVNYGYTF

j_gene: TRBJ2-7
v_gene: TRBV6-5
abundance: .
d_gene: TRBD1
CDR3nt: TGTGCCAGCAGTTTGGGACAGTACGAGCAGTACTTC
CDR3aa: CASSLGQYEQYF

j_gene: TRBJ2-3
v_gene: TRBV6-1
abundance: .
d_gene: TRBD2
CDR3nt: TGTGCCAGCAGTGCCAACCTTGCGGGAGGCGGCACAGATACGCAGTATTTT
CDR3aa: CASSANLAGGGTDTQYF

j_gene: TRBJ2-6
v_gene: TRBV12-5
abundance: .
d_gene: .
CDR3nt: TGTGCTAGTGGGCCCTACAGGGCCCAAGATGGGGCCAACGTCCTGACTTTC
CDR3aa: CASGPYRAQDGANVLTF

j_gene: TRBJ2-1
v_gene: TRBV27
abundance: few
d_gene: .
CDR3nt: TGTGCCAGCAGTTTGGGCTTCTCCTCCTACAATGAGCAGTTCTTC
CDR3aa: CASSLGFSSYNEQFF

j_gene: TRBJ2-7
v_gene: TRBV28
abundance: .
d_gene: TRBD1
CDR3nt: TGTGCCAGCAGTTACATGCCGGGACAGGGGTCCTACGAGCAGTACTTC
CDR3aa: CASSYMPGQGSYEQYF

j_gene: TRBJ2-3
v_gene: TRBV5-1
abundance: .
d_gene: TRBD1
CDR3nt: TGCGCCAGCAGCCCGGGACAGGGAGGCTCAGATACGCAGTATTTT
CDR3aa: CASSPGQGGSDTQYF

j_gene: TRBJ2-7
v_gene: TRBV2
abundance: .
d_gene: TRBD2
CDR3nt: TGTGCCAGCAGTGAAGCGACGACTAGCGACTACGAGCAGTACTTC
CDR3aa: CASSEATTSDYEQYF

j_gene: TRBJ1-5
v_gene: TRBV13
abundance: .
d_gene: TRBD1
CDR3nt: TGTGCCAGCAGCTTAGGCTGGGGGACAGGGTATCAGCCCCAGCATTTT
CDR3aa: CASSLGWGTGYQPQHF

j_gene: TRBJ2-3
v_gene: TRBV27
abundance: .
d_gene: TRBD2
CDR3nt: TGTGCCAGCAGTCCTCGACTAGCGGGGACTAGCACAGATACGCAGTATTTT
CDR3aa: CASSPRLAGTSTDTQYF

j_gene: TRBJ2-7
v_gene: TRBV2
abundance: once
d_gene: .
CDR3nt: TGTGCCAGCAAGAGAGCCCTACCTGTACTCGAGCAGTACTTC
CDR3aa: CASKRALPVLEQYF

j_gene: TRBJ2-5
v_gene: TRBV6-6
abundance: .
d_gene: .
CDR3nt: TGTGCCAGCAAGGGGTCCGCGCTAGAAGAGACCCAGTACTTC
CDR3aa: CASKGSALEETQYF

j_gene: TRBJ2-7
v_gene: TRBV2
abundance: .
d_gene: TRBD2
CDR3nt: TGTGCCAGCTCTAGCGGAAGCTCCTACGAGCAGTACTTC
CDR3aa: CASSSGSSYEQYF

j_gene: TRBJ2-5
v_gene: TRBV7-9
abundance: once
d_gene: .
CDR3nt: TGTGCCAGCAGCTCAAAGGGGACCCAAGAGACCCAGTACTTC
CDR3aa: CASSSKGTQETQYF

j_gene: TRBJ2-2
v_gene: TRBV2
abundance: .
d_gene: .
CDR3nt: TGTGCCAGCAGGGGACTCACAAACACCGGGGAGCTGTTTTTT
CDR3aa: CASRGLTNTGELFF

j_gene: TRBJ2-4
v_gene: TRBV2
abundance: once
d_gene: TRBD1
CDR3nt: TGTGCCAGCAGGACATCCGGACAGGGGGTGAAAAACATTCAGTACTTC
CDR3aa: CASRTSGQGVKNIQYF

j_gene: TRBJ2-7
v_gene: TRBV6-1
abundance: .
d_gene: .
CDR3nt: TGTGCCAGCAGTGACCAGCGCGAGCAGTACTTC
CDR3aa: CASSDQREQYF

j_gene: TRBJ1-5
v_gene: TRBV19
abundance: few
d_gene: TRBD1
CDR3nt: TGTGCCAGTTCCGGGACAGGGGCACCATATAGCAATCAGCCCCAGCATTTT
CDR3aa: CASSGTGAPYSNQPQHF

j_gene: TRBJ2-5
v_gene: TRBV30
abundance: .
d_gene: .
CDR3nt: TGTGCCTGGAACCCCGGGCCGCTCGGGGGGACCCAGTACTTC
CDR3aa: CAWNPGPLGGTQYF

j_gene: TRBJ2-1
v_gene: TRBV11-2
abundance: .
d_gene: TRBD2
CDR3nt: TGTGCCAGCAGCTTAGTAGCGGGAGGGCGGAATGAGCAGTTCTTC
CDR3aa: CASSLVAGGRNEQFF

j_gene: TRBJ2-3
v_gene: TRBV11-2
abundance: .
d_gene: .
CDR3nt: TGTGCCAGCAGTTTCAGCGGCGAGAACACAGATACGCAGTATTTT
CDR3aa: CASSFSGENTDTQYF

j_gene: TRBJ2-1
v_gene: TRBV28
abundance: .
d_gene: TRBD2
CDR3nt: TGTGCCAGCATCCCTAGCGGGAGAGATGAGCAGTTCTTC
CDR3aa: CASIPSGRDEQFF

j_gene: TRBJ2-1
v_gene: TRBV5-1
abundance: .
d_gene: TRBD1
CDR3nt: TGCGCCAGCAGCTCCCTGGACAGGCCTACAGGTGGGCAGTTCTTC
CDR3aa: CASSSLDRPTGGQFF

j_gene: TRBJ2-1
v_gene: TRBV7-9
abundance: .
d_gene: TRBD2
CDR3nt: TGTGCCAGCAGCCCTTCAGCGGGAGGGCGGGATGAGCAGTTCTTC
CDR3aa: CASSPSAGGRDEQFF

j_gene: TRBJ2-7
v_gene: TRBV5-1
abundance: .
d_gene: TRBD1
CDR3nt: TGCGCCAGCAGCTTGGGACAGGGGCCCTACGAGCAGTACTTC
CDR3aa: CASSLGQGPYEQYF

j_gene: TRBJ2-1
v_gene: TRBV28
abundance: .
d_gene: .
CDR3nt: TGTAGTTTACGGGATTCCTACAATGAGCAGTTCTTC
CDR3aa: CSLRDSYNEQFF

j_gene: TRBJ2-3
v_gene: TRBV5-1
abundance: once
d_gene: .
CDR3nt: TGCGCCAGCAGACAGGGCACAGATACGCAGTATTTT
CDR3aa: CASRQGTDTQYF

j_gene: TRBJ2-3
v_gene: TRBV30
abundance: once
d_gene: TRBD1
CDR3nt: TGTGCCTGGAGTGTAAAAGGGGGCAGTATACATACGCAGTATTTT
CDR3aa: CAWSVKGGSIHTQYF

j_gene: TRBJ2-3
v_gene: TRBV7-3
abundance: .
d_gene: TRBD1
CDR3nt: TGTGCCAGCAGCCTCGGACAGGTTAGCACAGATACGCAGTATTTT
CDR3aa: CASSLGQVSTDTQYF

j_gene: TRBJ1-1
v_gene: TRBV7-2
abundance: .
d_gene: TRBD1
CDR3nt: TGTGCCAGCAGCTTAGTGGCAGGGGGAATGAACACTGAAGCTTTCTTT
CDR3aa: CASSLVAGGMNTEAFF

j_gene: TRBJ2-7
v_gene: TRBV28
abundance: .
d_gene: .
CDR3nt: TGTGCCAGCAGAAGGGAACACGAGCAGTACTTC
CDR3aa: CASRREHEQYF

j_gene: TRBJ2-3
v_gene: TRBV29-1
abundance: .
d_gene: TRBD2
CDR3nt: TGCAGCGGGGGGAGGGCCGGGGTAACAGATACGCAGTATTTT
CDR3aa: CSGGRAGVTDTQYF

j_gene: TRBJ1-6
v_gene: TRBV10-3
abundance: .
d_gene: TRBD1
CDR3nt: TGTGCCATCAGTCCCTTATGGACAGGGGGCGAAAATTCACCCCTCCACTTT
CDR3aa: CAISPLWTGGENSPLHF

j_gene: TRBJ2-7
v_gene: TRBV6-1
abundance: .
d_gene: .
CDR3nt: TGTGCCAGCAGTGAATGGGAGCAGTACTTC
CDR3aa: CASSEWEQYF

j_gene: TRBJ2-7
v_gene: TRBV27
abundance: .
d_gene: TRBD1
CDR3nt: TGTGCCAGCAGTCCAAGGGACAGGGGGCTCCACGAGCAGTACTTC
CDR3aa: CASSPRDRGLHEQYF

j_gene: TRBJ1-3
v_gene: TRBV5-1
abundance: .
d_gene: TRBD1
CDR3nt: TGCGCCAGCAGTAGACAGGGGGGGAGCTCTGGAAACACCATATATTTT
CDR3aa: CASSRQGGSSGNTIYF

j_gene: TRBJ2-7
v_gene: TRBV4-1
abundance: .
d_gene: TRBD2
CDR3nt: TGCGCCAGCAGCCATCGACTAGCGGGACTGTACGAGCAGTACTTC
CDR3aa: CASSHRLAGLYEQYF

j_gene: TRBJ2-7
v_gene: TRBV5-6
abundance: .
d_gene: .
CDR3nt: TGTGCCAGCAGCTTGACTAGCTCCTACGAGCAGTACTTC
CDR3aa: CASSLTSSYEQYF

j_gene: TRBJ2-3
v_gene: TRBV18
abundance: .
d_gene: TRBD2
CDR3nt: TGTGCCAGCTCACTTCGGACTAGCGCAAGCACAGATACGCAGTATTTT
CDR3aa: CASSLRTSASTDTQYF

j_gene: TRBJ1-4
v_gene: TRBV30
abundance: .
d_gene: TRBD1
CDR3nt: TGTGCCTGGAGTGTCTCCGGGACAGCTGAAAAACTGTTTTTT
CDR3aa: CAWSVSGTAEKLFF

j_gene: TRBJ2-1
v_gene: TRBV14
abundance: .
d_gene: .
CDR3nt: TGTGCCAGCAGCCAAGAAACGGGAGTGACGGGTGAGCAGTTCTTC
CDR3aa: CASSQETGVTGEQFF

j_gene: TRBJ2-1
v_gene: TRBV6-1
abundance: .
d_gene: TRBD2
CDR3nt: TGTGCCAGCCTTGGGGGGGGCTACAATGAGCAGTTCTTC
CDR3aa: CASLGGGYNEQFF

j_gene: TRBJ1-2
v_gene: TRBV30
abundance: .
d_gene: .
CDR3nt: TGTGCCTGGACCCTACTAGCCGGCTACACCTTC
CDR3aa: CAWTLLAGYTF

j_gene: TRBJ1-6
v_gene: TRBV9
abundance: .
d_gene: TRBD1
CDR3nt: TGTGCCAGCAGCGCAGACAGGGGGACACCCCTCCACTTT
CDR3aa: CASSADRGTPLHF

j_gene: TRBJ2-1
v_gene: TRBV6-1
abundance: .
d_gene: .
CDR3nt: TGTGCCAGCAGCATGGACTGGAACGGGAATGAGCAGTTCTTC
CDR3aa: CASSMDWNGNEQFF

j_gene: TRBJ2-7
v_gene: TRBV10-3
abundance: .
d_gene: TRBD2
CDR3nt: TGTGCCATCAGTGAGTCGGAGACTAGCGGGACCTACGAGCAGTACTTC
CDR3aa: CAISESETSGTYEQYF